This entry describes one T cell receptor (beta chain). Its antigen is still unknown. The table came from immunoSEQ multiplex PCR; TCRdb's copy has only in-frame clones and leaves some out. The sample lists 50,000 to 70,000 clones, over 70% occurring once. The sample comes from a study of a mutant IDH1 vaccine in newly diagnosed glioma. Indicated time point: week 23, last vaccination. Doses consisted of 300 ug of mutant IDH1 20-mer peptide each, paired with topical imiquimod. New WHO grade 3 or 4 astrocytomas that were IDH1-mutant and ATRX-lost occurred in the donors. V trimming: 5 bases; J trimming: 3 bases; junction bases outside the gene matches: 7. This CDR3 comprises 15 residues. Germline values: CDR1 SGHTA, CDR2 FQGNSA.

The material sequenced was PBMCs, taken from a glioma patient whose treatment included an IDH1 peptide vaccine. J is TRBJ1-5 and V is TRBV7-2, with 7 bases matching TRBD1. This sequence was found in a man aged 40-50 years with glioma. The chain's CDR3 is CASSPQTGNNQPQHF. CDR3 bases: TGTGCCAGCAGCCCGCAGACAGGGAACAATCAGCCCCAGCATTTT.